Listed below are T cell receptor beta chains from one sample, sequenced in a study of a mutant IDH1 vaccine in newly diagnosed glioma. Only in-frame clones appear in the TCRdb table, and some are missing; sequencing was by immunoSEQ multiplex PCR. This table has about 83,000 clones, over 75% appearing once. These receptors have no identified antigens. Sequencing was performed on PBMCs, taken from a glioma patient whose treatment included an IDH1 peptide vaccine. The source is a woman between 45 and 65 years old with glioma. Each CDR3 is given with its conserved first and last residue. A row's size may be missing; if present it is once, few, many or a size class.

CDR3 length: 12
clone size: -
V gene: TRBV29-1
CDR3 protein: CSVGPDSYEQYF

CDR3 length: 16
clone size: -
V gene: TRBV9
CDR3 protein: CASSVGRTDPGNTIYF

CDR3 length: 16
clone size: -
V gene: TRBV4-2
CDR3 protein: CASSQGSGHSNQPQHF

CDR3 length: 18
clone size: -
V gene: TRBV4-1
CDR3 protein: CASSHTSAGPDYNSPLHF

CDR3 length: 13
clone size: -
V gene: TRBV28
CDR3 protein: CASSLTGWETQYF

CDR3 length: 15
clone size: -
V gene: TRBV30
CDR3 protein: CASRGGGRPKETQYF

CDR3 length: 16
clone size: once
V gene: TRBV27
CDR3 protein: CASSSASTGAEPGYTF

CDR3 length: 14
clone size: -
V gene: TRBV28
CDR3 protein: CASSWGGIGNEQYF

CDR3 length: 15
clone size: -
V gene: TRBV4-1
CDR3 protein: CASSQGNGLAVVQYF

CDR3 length: 14
clone size: -
V gene: TRBV5-1
CDR3 protein: CASTRTGGGNEQFF

CDR3 length: 17
clone size: -
V gene: TRBV2
CDR3 protein: CASSPLRGLALYNEQFF

CDR3 length: 15
clone size: -
V gene: TRBV7-9
CDR3 protein: CASSLEGASYNEQFF

CDR3 length: 14
clone size: -
V gene: TRBV6-6
CDR3 protein: CASQGGGRPDTQYF

CDR3 length: 14
clone size: -
V gene: TRBV7-3
CDR3 protein: CASSSGTANTEAFF

CDR3 length: 14
clone size: -
V gene: TRBV7-9
CDR3 protein: CASSSTGSGYGYTF

CDR3 length: 16
clone size: once
V gene: TRBV6-5
CDR3 protein: CASSYQTGGNTGELFF

CDR3 length: 15
clone size: once
V gene: TRBV30
CDR3 protein: CAWSGGPPGGYEQYF

CDR3 length: 12
clone size: -
V gene: TRBV29-1
CDR3 protein: CSVESGSNEQYF

CDR3 length: 17
clone size: -
V gene: TRBV9
CDR3 protein: CASSVVPGQGTGNTIYF

CDR3 length: 12
clone size: -
V gene: TRBV9
CDR3 protein: CASSDDVETQYF

CDR3 length: 16
clone size: -
V gene: TRBV28
CDR3 protein: CASSLSGYANTGELFF

CDR3 length: 16
clone size: -
V gene: TRBV2
CDR3 protein: CASSESSGRAGETQYF

CDR3 length: 16
clone size: once
V gene: TRBV28
CDR3 protein: CASSLSPGGLGETQYF

CDR3 length: 15
clone size: -
V gene: TRBV9
CDR3 protein: CASSAQGVSNQPQHF

CDR3 length: 13
clone size: -
V gene: TRBV5-6
CDR3 protein: CASSLTGSYEQYF

CDR3 length: 15
clone size: -
V gene: TRBV7-9
CDR3 protein: CASSLAWTGGQTQYF

CDR3 length: 15
clone size: -
V gene: TRBV6-6
CDR3 protein: CASSYEARKPNEQFF

CDR3 length: 11
clone size: -
V gene: TRBV20-1
CDR3 protein: CSASRLTGYTF

CDR3 length: 16
clone size: once
V gene: TRBV2
CDR3 protein: CASSEEAGNSYNEQFF

CDR3 length: 15
clone size: -
V gene: TRBV6-5
CDR3 protein: CASSLPGRGTDTQYF

CDR3 length: 13
clone size: -
V gene: TRBV28
CDR3 protein: CASSPTGWSPLHF

CDR3 length: 15
clone size: -
V gene: TRBV9
CDR3 protein: CASSVAVGSYNEQFF

CDR3 length: 15
clone size: -
V gene: TRBV18
CDR3 protein: CASSPFSGNLDEQYF

CDR3 length: 13
clone size: -
V gene: TRBV11-2
CDR3 protein: CASSLGRFYEQYF

CDR3 length: 15
clone size: -
V gene: TRBV7-8
CDR3 protein: CASNPVTGPFYEQYF

CDR3 length: 14
clone size: once
V gene: TRBV2
CDR3 protein: CASLGSSGANVLTF

CDR3 length: 11
clone size: -
V gene: TRBV18
CDR3 protein: CASSPGTEAFF

CDR3 length: 15
clone size: -
V gene: TRBV7-9
CDR3 protein: CASSPGTGSTYEQYF

CDR3 length: 11
clone size: -
V gene: TRBV7-6
CDR3 protein: CASSSSEKLFF

CDR3 length: 12
clone size: -
V gene: TRBV6-5
CDR3 protein: CASSPASYEQYF

CDR3 length: 14
clone size: -
V gene: TRBV5-1
CDR3 protein: CASSVPGPNTEAFF

CDR3 length: 15
clone size: once
V gene: TRBV27
CDR3 protein: CASSSAGLLRYEQYF

CDR3 length: 13
clone size: -
V gene: TRBV4-1
CDR3 protein: CASSQDTERQQFF

CDR3 length: 12
clone size: -
V gene: TRBV6-6
CDR3 protein: CASSSQADTQYF

CDR3 length: 18
clone size: once
V gene: TRBV28
CDR3 protein: CASSLGALQGRVTGELFF

CDR3 length: 15
clone size: -
V gene: TRBV6-6
CDR3 protein: CASSILVPNTDTQYF

CDR3 length: 15
clone size: -
V gene: TRBV4-1
CDR3 protein: CASSQAGTSTDTQYF

CDR3 length: 15
clone size: once
V gene: TRBV28
CDR3 protein: CASSTTGATFYEQYF